The 5 T cell receptor beta chains below were found in one sample sequenced in a study of spatial heterogeneity in lung cancer. One entry per CDR3 protein results from TCRdb running MiXCR on the 5' RACE reads. The repertoire has fewer than 25,000 distinct CDR3 sequences, roughly 3% of them found once; the top ten carry around 30%. The time point: sample taken at primary tumor resection. Whole RNA came from tumor, nontumor lung or frozen PBMC and was sequenced without being sorted. The material sequenced was PBMCs, taken at surgery. These receptors were collected from a female donor with early-stage non-small cell lung cancer.

This clonotype has ten or more counts. V and J are TRBV29-1 and TRBJ1-5, with D unresolved. The CDR3 sequence is 13 residues long. Germline CDR1 is SQVTM and CDR2 is ANQGSEA. V was cut by 4 bases and J by 6 bases, with 13 bases left in between. The CDR3 DNA reads as TGCAGCGTTGGGACCGCCCTGGGTCAGCCCCAGCATTTT. It encodes CSVGTALGQPQHF.

This clonotype was found many times. V and J are TRBV10-3 and TRBJ2-3; 8 bases map to TRBD1. Per the germline V gene, CDR1 is ENHRY and CDR2 is SYGVKD. This CDR3 contains 15 residues. With 4 bases clipped from V and 0 bases from J, the junction kept 3 bases outside the gene matches. CDR3 in amino acids: CAISGWTGSTDTQYF. CDR3 nucleotides: TGTGCCATCAGTGGATGGACAGGGAGCACAGATACGCAGTATTTT.

This clonotype was counted at least ten times. This rearrangement joins TRBV10-3 to TRBJ2-7; possibly TRBD1 or TRBD2 for D (6 bases each). Germline assignment: CDR1 ENHRY and CDR2 SYGVKD. There are 14 residues in the CDR3. V gave up 2 bases and J gave up 7 bases, with 15 bases separating them. CDR3 nucleotide sequence: TGTGCCATCAGTGAGGGGGGGCTGAGATGGGAGCAGTACTTC. This sequence encodes CAISEGGLRWEQYF.

This clonotype was detected ten times or more. The chain joins TRBV28 to TRBJ2-3, with 12 nucleotides matching TRBD2. The CDR3 runs 16 residues. The V and J ends lost 4 bases and 9 bases, in that order; junction bases with no gene match: 11. CDR1 MDHEN and CDR2 SYDVKM come from the germline V gene. CDR3 region: CASSYTPGTSGSTQYF. The CDR3 bases are TGTGCCAGCAGTTACACACCCGGGACTAGCGGGTCCACGCAGTATTTT.

The sample holds many counts of this clonotype. This chain joins TRBV11-2 and TRBJ1-3; D ambiguous. V was pared by 5 bases and J by 1 base, with 9 bases between. The CDR3 consists of 14 residues. CDR1 and CDR2 from the germline V gene are SGHAT and FQNNGV. CDR3 coding DNA: TGTGCCAGCAGCCGATCCCAGTCTGGAAACACCATATATTTT. It encodes CASSRSQSGNTIYF.